The entry that follows covers one TCR beta chain sequence. The antigen is not known. Negatively enriched CD4+ T cells were divided by CD45RA into naive and memory. This specimen belongs to a study of shared clonotypes between healthy human individuals. On the study more broadly: Each donor's CD4 naive and CD4 memory cells filled three plates apiece, CD8 naive two, and CD8 memory one.

The assay was immunoSEQ multiplex PCR, and TCRdb's table has in-frame clones only and misses some. The repertoire holds millions of clones, with over 85% as singletons. The study, taken as a whole, reports: The small donor group covered limited genetic and exposure diversity.

The CDR3 has 18 amino acids. Germline lookup yields CDR1 SEHNR and CDR2 FQNEAQ (reference sequence). V was clipped by 2 bases and J by 2 bases, with 21 bases between them. The sample was naive CD4+ T cells from PBMCs. Subset in this sample: CD45RA+ positively selected. The chain is built from TRBV7-9 and TRBJ2-5, with D perhaps TRBD2 (6 bases). This TCR was recovered from a man aged 18 to 30 in good health. Some clones in this sample may be carry-over from other donors' samples. This CDR3 is CASSLTWLGGNKQETQYF. The CDR3 nucleotides are TGTGCCAGCAGCTTAACGTGGCTTGGGGGGAATAAGCAAGAGACCCAGTACTTC. The variable domain in full, with the rest retrieved from reference TRBV7-9 and TRBJ2-5, is DTGVSQNPRHKITKRGQNVTFRCDPISEHNRLYWYRQTLGQGPEFLTYFQNEAQLEKSRLLSDRFSAERPKGSFSTLEIQRTEQGDSAMYLCASSLTWLGGNKQETQYFGPGTRLLVL.